This T cell receptor (beta chain) was captured by sequencing in a study of metastatic and nonmetastatic thyroid tumors. At the level of the study: Where malignant and benign thyroid patients were concerned, repertoires were compared across blood and tumor or nodule tissue.

In the original processing: Researchers built a distant-metastasis classifier for papillary thyroid cancer that drew on CDR3 differences across clinicopathological groups. TCRdb reanalyzed the PCR reads with MiXCR. The V and J calls and clone size come from TCRdb's table, not from the authors' own analysis. This table holds approximately 84,000 clones, more than 13% found once. With regard to this clone: The antigen remains unidentified. No conserved phenylalanine or tryptophan ends this CDR3, so it is likely a read error.

Findings of the study overall: The reported finding was significantly higher TCR beta diversity in malignant thyroid tumors relative to benign nodules, in blood and tumor.

CDR1 and CDR2 from the germline V gene are SGHRS and YFSETQ. CDR3 size: 13 residues. With 1 base removed from V and 6 bases from J, the gap between germline ends came to 7 bases. Before thyroid surgery, none of the patients had received any treatment. The chain joins TRBV5-1 to TRBJ2-2; maybe TRBD1 (5 bases). Sequences were obtained from blood. The source is a female donor with papillary thyroid cancer or a benign thyroid nodule (not recorded which). Some clones in this sample may be carry-over from other donors' samples. The CDR3 coding sequence is TGCGCCAGCAGCTTGTCAGGGTCCGGGGAGCTGTTTCTT. This codes for CASSLSGSGELFL.